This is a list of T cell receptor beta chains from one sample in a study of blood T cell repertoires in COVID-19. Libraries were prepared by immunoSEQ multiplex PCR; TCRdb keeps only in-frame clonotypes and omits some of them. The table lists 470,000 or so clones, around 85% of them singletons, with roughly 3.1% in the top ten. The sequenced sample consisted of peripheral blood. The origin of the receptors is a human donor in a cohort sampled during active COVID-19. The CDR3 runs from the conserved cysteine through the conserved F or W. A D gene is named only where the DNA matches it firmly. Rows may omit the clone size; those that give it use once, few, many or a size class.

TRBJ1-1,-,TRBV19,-,TGTGCCAGTAGTCTGGACACCATGAAAACGACTGAAGCTTTCTTT,CASSLDTMKTTEAFF
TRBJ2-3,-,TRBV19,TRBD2,TGTGCCAGTAGTATAGCGGGGGAAGCGGGAGGGCCAGGAGATACGCAGTATTTT,CASSIAGEAGGPGDTQYF
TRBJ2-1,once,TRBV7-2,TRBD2,TGTGCCAGCAGCTTATCCTTTGGCGGGAGTGGATCTGGTGAGCAGTTCTTC,CASSLSFGGSGSGEQFF
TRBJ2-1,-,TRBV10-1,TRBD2,TGCGCCAGCAGTGAGTCGGGGGGGGGTTACAATGAGCAGTTCTTC,CASSESGGGYNEQFF
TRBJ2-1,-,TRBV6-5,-,TGTGCCAGCAGACCCGACAGCTACAATGAGCAGTTCTTC,CASRPDSYNEQFF
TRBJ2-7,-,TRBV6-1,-,TGTGCCAGCAGTGAAGTATCACGGCGGGGCTCCTACGAGCAGTACTTC,CASSEVSRRGSYEQYF
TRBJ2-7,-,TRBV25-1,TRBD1,TGTGCCAGCAGTGAACCCGGGACAGCCCTTCACGAGCAGTACTTC,CASSEPGTALHEQYF
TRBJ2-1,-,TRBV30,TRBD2,TGTGCCTGGAGTGAGGCCAGCGGGAGATACAATGAGCAGTTCTTC,CAWSEASGRYNEQFF
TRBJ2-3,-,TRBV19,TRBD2,TGTGCCAGTAGCCCGGGGGGGCGGGACACAGATACGCAGTATTTT,CASSPGGRDTDTQYF
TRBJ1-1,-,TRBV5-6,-,TGTGCCAGCAGCCCGACACAGGGCGCCCGGACTGAAGCTTTCTTT,CASSPTQGARTEAFF
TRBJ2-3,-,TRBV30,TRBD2,TGTGCCTGGAGTTTGGGACTAGCGGATACAGATACGCAGTATTTT,CAWSLGLADTDTQYF
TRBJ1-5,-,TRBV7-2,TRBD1,TGTGCCAGCAGCTCCCGGACAGGCGAGCAGCCCCAGCATTTT,CASSSRTGEQPQHF
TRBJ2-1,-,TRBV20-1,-,TGCAGTGCTAGCCTAGTAGGTGAGCAGTTCTTC,CSASLVGEQFF
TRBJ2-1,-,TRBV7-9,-,TGTGCCAGCAGCTTTCAACCTAGCAGCGATGAGCAGTTCTTC,CASSFQPSSDEQFF
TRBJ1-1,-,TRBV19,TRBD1,TGTGCCACCCGACAGGGGGTACGTGAAGCTTTCTTT,CATRQGVREAFF
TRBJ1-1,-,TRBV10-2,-,TGCGCCAGCAGTGAGTCGTTTCGGGTGGGGGGGTTGAACACTGAAGCTTTCTTT,CASSESFRVGGLNTEAFF
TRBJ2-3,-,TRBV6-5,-,TGTGCCAGCACGGAATCAGGGGGCACAGATACGCAGTATTTT,CASTESGGTDTQYF
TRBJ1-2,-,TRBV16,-,TGTGCCAGCAGTCACGGGGATAATTATGGCTACACCTTC,CASSHGDNYGYTF
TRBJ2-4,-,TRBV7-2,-,TGTGCCAGCAGCCCGCAGGGTACCCTAGCCAAAAACATTCAGTACTTC,CASSPQGTLAKNIQYF
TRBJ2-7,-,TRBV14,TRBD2,TGTGCCAGCAGCCAGCGACTAGCGGTCTCCTACGAGCAGTACTTC,CASSQRLAVSYEQYF
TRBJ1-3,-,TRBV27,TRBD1,TGTGCCAGCAGTTTACTCGGGACAGGGGGCTTTTCTGGAAACACCATATATTTT,CASSLLGTGGFSGNTIYF
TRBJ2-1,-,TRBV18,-,TGTGCCAGCTCACCATCCCGGGGGAGTGGAGACAATGAGCAGTTCTTC,CASSPSRGSGDNEQFF
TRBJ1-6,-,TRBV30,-,TGTGCCTGGAGTGTGGCGGGACGGTCTAATTCACCCCTCCACTTT,CAWSVAGRSNSPLHF
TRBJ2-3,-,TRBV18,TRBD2,TGTGCCAGCTCACCAAGACTAGCGGTCAACACAGATACGCAGTATTTT,CASSPRLAVNTDTQYF
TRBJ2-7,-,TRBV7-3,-,TGTGCCAGCAGCTCCGGCGGGATGTACGAGCAGTACTTC,CASSSGGMYEQYF
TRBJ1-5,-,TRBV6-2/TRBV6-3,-,TGTGCCAGCAGTTACGGAGTGGATCAGCCCCAGCATTTT,CASSYGVDQPQHF
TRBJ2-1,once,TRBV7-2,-,TGTGCCAGCAGCTTAGCCGTCAGGGCTTACAATGAGCAGTTCTTC,CASSLAVRAYNEQFF
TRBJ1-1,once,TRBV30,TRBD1,TGTGCCTGGAGCGCACAGGGGGATTCTGAAGCTTTCTTT,CAWSAQGDSEAFF
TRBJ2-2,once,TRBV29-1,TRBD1,TGCAGCACCCTAGGACAGGCGAACACCGGGGAGCTGTTTTTT,CSTLGQANTGELFF
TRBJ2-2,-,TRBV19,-,TGTGCCAGTATCGTAGCGGTAAACACCGGGGAGCTGTTTTTT,CASIVAVNTGELFF
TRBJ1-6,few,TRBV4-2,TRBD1,TGTGCCAGCAGCCAAGCCGTGGGGGGACAGGCGATCAGTTCACCCCTCCACTTT,CASSQAVGGQAISSPLHF
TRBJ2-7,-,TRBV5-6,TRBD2,TGTGCCAGCAGCCTTAGCGGGAGCGGCGAGCAGTACTTC,CASSLSGSGEQYF
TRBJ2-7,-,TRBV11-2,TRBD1,TGTGCCAGCAGCTTTAGGACAGGGAGCTACGAGCAGTACTTC,CASSFRTGSYEQYF
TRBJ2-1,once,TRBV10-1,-,TGCGCCAGCAGTGAGTCGGCGGGCCGATCCTACAATGAGCAGTTCTTC,CASSESAGRSYNEQFF
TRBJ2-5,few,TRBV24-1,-,TGTGCCACCGCTGCTGGGGGGGCCGGGGAAGAGACCCAGTACTTC,CATAAGGAGEETQYF
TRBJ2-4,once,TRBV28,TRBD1,TGTGCCAGCAATATTAGGACAGGGGAAAACATTCAGTACTTC,CASNIRTGENIQYF
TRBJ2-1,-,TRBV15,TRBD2,TGTGCCACCAGGACGACTAGCGGGAGAAGCGATGAGCAGTTCTTC,CATRTTSGRSDEQFF
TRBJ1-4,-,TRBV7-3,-,TGTGCCAGCAGCGATACAGGCGCCCCCAATGAAAAACTGTTTTTT,CASSDTGAPNEKLFF
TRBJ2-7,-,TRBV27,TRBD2,TGTGCCAGCAAAACCCCGACCGGGTTTGGGACTAAGAGCGAGCAGTACTTC,CASKTPTGFGTKSEQYF
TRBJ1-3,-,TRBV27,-,TGTGCCAGCAGCCCAGGGTCAGGGCCCGGAAACACCATATATTTT,CASSPGSGPGNTIYF
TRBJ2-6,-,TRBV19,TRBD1,TGTGCCAGTAGTGACGGACAGGGTAGCCCTGGGGCCAACGTCCTGACTTTC,CASSDGQGSPGANVLTF
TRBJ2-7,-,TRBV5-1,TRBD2,TGCGCCAGCAGCCCCACTAGCGCTACCTACGAGCAGTACTTC,CASSPTSATYEQYF
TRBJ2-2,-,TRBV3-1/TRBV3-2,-,TGTGCCAGCAGCCCAACTAGGGACGGGGAGCTGTTTTTT,CASSPTRDGELFF
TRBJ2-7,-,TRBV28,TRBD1,TGTGCCAGCAGTTCCCGACAGGGGGATACCTACGAGCAGTACTTC,CASSSRQGDTYEQYF
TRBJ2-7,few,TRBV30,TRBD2,TGTGCCTGGATTCCGGGACTAGCCGTTTACGAGCAGTACTTC,CAWIPGLAVYEQYF
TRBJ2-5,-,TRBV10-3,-,TGTGCCTCTAAAACGGGGACACAAGAGACCCAGTACTTC,CASKTGTQETQYF
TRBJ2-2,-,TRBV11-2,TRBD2,TGTGCCAGCAGACTATCCGGGACTAGCGGGAGGAGCGGGGAGCTGTTTTTT,CASRLSGTSGRSGELFF
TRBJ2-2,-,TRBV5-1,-,TGCGCCAGCAGCTTGGAAGGGGGAGCGAACACCGGGGAGCTGTTTTTT,CASSLEGGANTGELFF
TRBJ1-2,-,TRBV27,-,TGTGCCAGCAGCCAGGGCTTCGGCTACACCTTC,CASSQGFGYTF
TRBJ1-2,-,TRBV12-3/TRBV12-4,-,TGTGCCAGCAGTTTACCCGGGAGAGGCTACACCTTC,CASSLPGRGYTF
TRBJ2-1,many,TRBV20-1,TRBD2,TGCAGTGCTAGTACCGGACTAGCGGTACATGGGCAGTTCTTC,CSASTGLAVHGQFF
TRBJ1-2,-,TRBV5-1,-,TGCGCCAGCAGCTCACGGGACTATGGCTACACCTTC,CASSSRDYGYTF
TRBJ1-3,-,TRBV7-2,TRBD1,TGTGCCAGCAGCGGTACAGGGGAACGGCGGGGAAACACCATATATTTT,CASSGTGERRGNTIYF